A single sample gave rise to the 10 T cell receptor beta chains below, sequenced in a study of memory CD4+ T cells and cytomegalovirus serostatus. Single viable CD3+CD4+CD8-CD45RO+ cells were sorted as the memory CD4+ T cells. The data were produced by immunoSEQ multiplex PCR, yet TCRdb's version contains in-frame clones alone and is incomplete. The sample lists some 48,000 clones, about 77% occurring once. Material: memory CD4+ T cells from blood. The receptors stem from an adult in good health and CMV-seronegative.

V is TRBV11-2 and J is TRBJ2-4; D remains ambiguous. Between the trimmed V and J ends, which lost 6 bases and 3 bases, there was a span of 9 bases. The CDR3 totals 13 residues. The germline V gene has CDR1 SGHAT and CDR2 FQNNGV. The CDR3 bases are TGTGCCAGCAGACGGGTCGGCAAAAACATTCAGTACTTC. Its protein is CASRRVGKNIQYF.

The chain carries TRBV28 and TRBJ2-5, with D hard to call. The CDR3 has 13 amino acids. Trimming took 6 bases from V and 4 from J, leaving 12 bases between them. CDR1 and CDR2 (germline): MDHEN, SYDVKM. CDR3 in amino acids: CASRNIVPETQYF. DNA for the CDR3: TGTGCCAGCAGAAATATAGTCCCAGAGACCCAGTACTTC.

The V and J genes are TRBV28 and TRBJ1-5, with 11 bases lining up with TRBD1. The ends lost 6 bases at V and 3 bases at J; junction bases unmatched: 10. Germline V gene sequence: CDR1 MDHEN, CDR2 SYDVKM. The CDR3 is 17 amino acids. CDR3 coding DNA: TGTGCCAGCAGCCCCGGACAGGGGGCGGCTTTCAATCAGCCCCAGCATTTT. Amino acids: CASSPGQGAAFNQPQHF.

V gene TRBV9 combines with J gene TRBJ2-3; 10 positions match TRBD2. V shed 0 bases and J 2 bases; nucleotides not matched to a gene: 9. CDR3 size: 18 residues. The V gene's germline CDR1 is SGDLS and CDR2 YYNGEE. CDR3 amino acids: CASSVAASGGLDTDTQYF. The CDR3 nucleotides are TGTGCCAGCAGCGTAGCGGCTAGCGGGGGCCTCGACACAGATACGCAGTATTTT.

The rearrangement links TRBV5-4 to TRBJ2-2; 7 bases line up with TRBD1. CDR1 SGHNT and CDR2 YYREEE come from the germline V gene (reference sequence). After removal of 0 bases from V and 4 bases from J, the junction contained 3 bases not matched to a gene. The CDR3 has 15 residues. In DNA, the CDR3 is TGTGCCAGCAGCTTGGAAGGGGGCCGCACCGGGGAGCTGTTTTTT. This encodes CASSLEGGRTGELFF.

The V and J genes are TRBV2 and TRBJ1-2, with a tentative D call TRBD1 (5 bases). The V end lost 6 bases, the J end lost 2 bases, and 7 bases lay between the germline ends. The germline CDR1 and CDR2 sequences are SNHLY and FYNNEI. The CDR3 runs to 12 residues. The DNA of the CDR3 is TGTGCCAGCAGCCGGGACAACTATGGCTACACCTTC. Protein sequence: CASSRDNYGYTF.

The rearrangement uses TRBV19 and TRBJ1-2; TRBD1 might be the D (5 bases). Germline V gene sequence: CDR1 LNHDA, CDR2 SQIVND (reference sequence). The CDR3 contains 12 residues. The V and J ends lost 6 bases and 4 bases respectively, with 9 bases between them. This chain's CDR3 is CASSLDIYGYTF. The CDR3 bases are TGTGCCAGTAGCCTGGACATCTATGGCTACACCTTC.

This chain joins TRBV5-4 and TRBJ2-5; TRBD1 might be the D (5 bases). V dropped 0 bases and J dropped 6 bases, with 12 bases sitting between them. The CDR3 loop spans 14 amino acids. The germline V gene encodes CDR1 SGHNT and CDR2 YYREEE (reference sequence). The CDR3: CASSLDGVGQTQYF. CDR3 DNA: TGTGCCAGCAGCTTGGATGGGGTGGGGCAGACCCAGTACTTC.

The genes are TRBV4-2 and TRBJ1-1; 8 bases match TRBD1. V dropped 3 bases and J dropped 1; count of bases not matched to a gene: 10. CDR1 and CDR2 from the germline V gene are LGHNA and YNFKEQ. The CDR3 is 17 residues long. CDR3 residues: CASSHLNPGQANTEAFF. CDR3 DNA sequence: TGTGCCAGCAGCCACCTGAACCCGGGACAGGCGAACACTGAAGCTTTCTTT.

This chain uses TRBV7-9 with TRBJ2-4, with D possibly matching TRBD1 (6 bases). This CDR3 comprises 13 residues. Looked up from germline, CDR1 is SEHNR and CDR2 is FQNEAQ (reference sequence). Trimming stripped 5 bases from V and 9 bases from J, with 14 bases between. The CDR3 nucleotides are TGTGCCAGCAGCCAGCCACAGGGTTCCATTCAGTACTTC. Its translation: CASSQPQGSIQYF.